These T cell receptor beta chains were read from a single sample in a study of blood T cell repertoires in COVID-19. The repertoire was sequenced with immunoSEQ multiplex PCR; TCRdb's copy has only in-frame clones and lacks some. The data show 30,000 to 35,000 clones, over 80% seen once. Sequencing was performed on peripheral blood. These receptors were taken from a human donor with active COVID-19. The donor label of this sample is uncertain. Both conserved end residues are trimmed from each CDR3.

TRBV19	12	TRBJ1-4	ATSGHSTNEKLF
TRBV3-1/TRBV3-2	14	TRBJ2-2	AGPGQHASHTGELF
TRBV6-2/TRBV6-3	14	TRBJ1-2	ASSLTGAAYNYGYT
TRBV10-2	13	TRBJ2-2	ASSGLSENTGELF
TRBV6-5	14	TRBJ2-2	ASSYRQLANTGELF
TRBV5-1	13	TRBJ1-2	ASSVGGAENYGYT
TRBV6-5	13	TRBJ1-2	ASRTHGRPNYGYT
TRBV19	12	TRBJ1-5	ASSNQGQGQPQH
TRBV4-3	12	TRBJ2-7	ASSQGTVGYEQY
TRBV19	11	TRBJ1-2	ATKTGFDYGYT
TRBV7-3	11	TRBJ1-2	ASSLGYRGGYT
TRBV5-6	14	TRBJ2-5	ASSRTSGGFQETQY
TRBV6-5	14	TRBJ2-7	ASSYTVVAGVGEQY
TRBV5-4	14	TRBJ2-4	ASSVAGVQVKNIQY
TRBV9	13	TRBJ2-1	ASSVMGQGDNEQF
TRBV10-1	15	TRBJ2-7	ASSELTGQALSYEQY
TRBV6-5	12	TRBJ1-2	ASSYSGGNYGYT
TRBV24-1	15	TRBJ2-6	ATSASGVGSGANVLT
TRBV7-2	11	TRBJ1-1	ASSLNRDTEAF
TRBV7-9	12	TRBJ1-5	ASSLDYGNQPQH
TRBV4-3	13	TRBJ2-3	ASSPELQGADTQY
TRBV7-9	12	TRBJ2-1	ASSLAPEHNEQF
TRBV30	9	TRBJ2-7	AWSVLDEQY
TRBV11-3	13	TRBJ2-7	ASSLDGGPKYEQY
TRBV13	15	TRBJ1-6	ASSLGPTGNYNSPLH
TRBV7-2	14	TRBJ2-3	ASSLVSQRSTDTQY
TRBV29-1	9	TRBJ2-7	SVATEYEQY
TRBV19	13	TRBJ2-5	ASSPRTGRAETQY
TRBV19	12	TRBJ2-1	ASSSGTGYNEQF
TRBV5-1	12	TRBJ2-7	ATRIGTGSYEQY
TRBV6-5	14	TRBJ2-7	ASSYSVRVLLNEQY
TRBV19	12	TRBJ2-5	ASTKYGGLETQY
TRBV28	13	TRBJ2-3	ASSIDRDPTDTQY
TRBV29-1	11	TRBJ2-1	SGTLAGVNEQF
TRBV13	14	TRBJ2-2	ASSFYGVANTGELF
TRBV7-9	13	TRBJ2-4	ASSWGEGRGNIQY
TRBV5-4	13	TRBJ1-1	ASSFPDRIDTEAF
TRBV5-6	12	TRBJ1-1	ASSLGGQGTEAF
TRBV5-1	12	TRBJ2-5	ASSLVGRAETQY
TRBV15	14	TRBJ1-2	ATSRGGGRTNYGYT
TRBV11-3	12	TRBJ2-3	ASSISGTIDTQY
TRBV3-1/TRBV3-2	14	TRBJ2-1	ASSQVPSGIYNEQF
TRBV7-9	14	TRBJ1-1	ASSFMRGHPNTEAF
TRBV27	17	TRBJ2-6	ASSLWSSLTQSGANVLT